Following are 25 T cell receptor beta chains from one sample sequenced in a study of shared clonotypes between healthy human individuals. Sequenced by immunoSEQ multiplex PCR; TCRdb stores in-frame clones only, minus some. This sample has over 2,000,000 clones; just over 90% occur once, and the top ten carry over 1.5%. The naive CD8 population came from CD45RO-negative cells selected for CCR7, without terminally differentiated effector memory CD45RA+ cells. Sequenced input: naive CD8+ T cells from PBMCs. The receptors stem from a young man in good health. Some clones in this sample may be carry-over from other donors' samples.

J is TRBJ1-1 and V is TRBV4-1, with 7 bases lining up with TRBD1. Germline lookup yields CDR1 MGHRA and CDR2 YSYEKL. V shed 0 bases and J 5 bases; nucleotides not matched to a gene: 3. The CDR3 length is 14 residues. CDR3: CASSQEGQKTEAFF. DNA for the CDR3: TGCGCCAGCAGCCAAGAGGGACAGAAGACTGAAGCTTTCTTT.

The V gene is TRBV7-6, the J gene TRBJ2-1; tentative D call: TRBD1 (6 bases). V lost 3 bases to trimming and J lost 7 bases, with 13 bases between them. This CDR3 has 14 residues. Germline CDR1 reads SGHVS; CDR2 reads FNYEAQ. Written as DNA, the CDR3 is TGTGCCAGCAGCTTGTCCGGGACACAAAATGAGCAGTTCTTC. Amino acids: CASSLSGTQNEQFF.

J is TRBJ2-5 and V is TRBV27, with D unresolved. The V and J ends lost 3 bases and 5 bases respectively, with 10 bases between them. CDR1 MNHEY and CDR2 SMNVEV come from the germline V gene (reference sequence). The CDR3 runs to 13 residues. In nucleotides, the CDR3 is TGTGCCAGCAGTTTCGCTAGAAAGGAGACCCAGTACTTC. This codes for CASSFARKETQYF.

The chain employs TRBV27 and TRBJ2-7; 8 bases line up with TRBD2. Trimming at V came to 5 bases and at J to 4 bases, leaving 10 bases not matched to a gene. Germline V CDR1 and CDR2: MNHEY, SMNVEV (reference sequence). The CDR3 is made up of 15 amino acids. The CDR3 region has the DNA TGTGCCAGCAGTCCCTCGGGGGGGGCGGCATACGAGCAGTACTTC. This translates into CASSPSGGAAYEQYF.

This chain links TRBV28 with TRBJ2-2, with unresolved D. This CDR3 comprises 12 residues. V was trimmed by 4 bases and J by 3 bases, leaving 3 bases between them. Germline CDR1 reads MDHEN; CDR2 reads SYDVKM. CDR3 residues: CASSYDTGELFF. CDR3 coding DNA: TGTGCCAGCAGTTACGACACCGGGGAGCTGTTTTTT.

Regarding this clone: This sample includes further DNA sequences coding for the same CDR3. The DNA for the CDR3 is TGTGCCAGCAGCGTTGGGGTAACCTACGAGCAGTACTTC. It yields the protein CASSVGVTYEQYF. The genes are TRBV9 and TRBJ2-7; D is undetermined. V lost 2 bases and J 2 bases, leaving 8 bases between the germline ends. The CDR3 loop spans 13 amino acids. CDR1 and CDR2 from the germline V gene are SGDLS and YYNGEE.

Points on this clone: The germline gene is not matched at one end of the junction; a read error may be the cause. This chain uses TRBV27 with TRBJ2-3; D is possibly TRBD2 (7 bases). The CDR3 totals 14 residues. CDR1 is MNHEY and CDR2 is SMNVEV in the germline V gene (reference sequence). CDR3 in amino acids: CASRVRGGADAQYF. CDR3 DNA: TGTGCCAGCAGAGTAAGAGGGGGGGCAGATGCGCAGTATTTT.

V gene TRBV7-8 combines with J gene TRBJ1-4; the match to TRBD1 covers 7 bases. The J segment lost 5 bases and the V segment lost 5 bases, leaving 14 bases of the junction unmatched. The CDR3 is 17 residues long. CDR1 and CDR2 (germline): SGHVS, FQNEAQ. This CDR3 reads CASSLRQGAPPNEKLFF. CDR3 coding DNA: TGTGCCAGCAGCCTGAGACAGGGCGCCCCACCGAATGAAAAACTGTTTTTT.

The V call is TRBV13, the J call TRBJ2-7, with a tentative D call TRBD2 (7 bases). The CDR3 contains 14 residues. Germline lookup yields CDR1 PRHDT and CDR2 FYEKMQ (reference sequence). V was trimmed by 4 bases and J by 4 bases, leaving 14 bases between them. DNA of the CDR3: TGTGCCAGCAGCTGGACTGGGAGGGGGTACGAGCAGTACTTC. Translation gives CASSWTGRGYEQYF.

The rearrangement joins TRBV11-3 to TRBJ2-5; 13 nucleotides align to TRBD2. The CDR3 sequence is 16 residues long. V lost 1 base, J lost 5 bases, and 4 bases stayed unmatched. Germline V gene sequence: CDR1 SGHNT, CDR2 YENEEA. CDR3 amino acids: CASSLGGLAGAETQYF. Written as DNA, the CDR3 is TGTGCCAGCAGCTTAGGAGGACTAGCGGGAGCGGAGACCCAGTACTTC.

In DNA form, the CDR3 reads TGTGCCAGCAGGGGGAATTTTGGGGGGACACCCTACGAGCAGTACTTC. This codes for CASRGNFGGTPYEQYF. The chain is built from TRBV11-2 and TRBJ2-7; D may be TRBD1 or TRBD2 (6 bases each). The germline V gene encodes CDR1 SGHAT and CDR2 FQNNGV. The V end was cut by 6 bases, the J end by 2 bases, with 20 bases between. The CDR3 extends over 16 amino acids.

The chain combines TRBV7-9 with TRBJ2-7; D is ambiguous. Germline V lookup: CDR1 SEHNR, CDR2 FQNEAQ (reference sequence). The ends were cut back, 5 bases at V and 5 bases at J, with 4 bases in the middle. The CDR3 has 10 amino acids. The CDR3 DNA reads as TGTGCCAGCAGCGCCGACGAGCAGTACTTC. Amino acid sequence: CASSADEQYF.

CDR3 bases: TGTGCCAGTAGTATTGTCCTAGCGGGAGGTGAGCAGTTCTTC. It translates to CASSIVLAGGEQFF. The chain couples TRBV19 to TRBJ2-1; 11 bases map to TRBD2. CDR1 and CDR2 from the germline V gene are LNHDA and SQIVND (reference sequence). The CDR3 spans 14 residues. V trimming: 3 bases; J trimming: 9 bases; junction bases outside the gene matches: 4. The complete variable domain, with remaining parts taken from reference TRBV19 and TRBJ2-1, reads DGGITQSPKYLFRKEGQNVTLSCEQNLNHDAMYWYRQDPGQGLRLIYYSQIVNDFQKGDIAEGYSVSREKKESFPLTVTSAQKNPTAFYLCASSIVLAGGEQFFGPGTRLTVL.

The V gene is TRBV11-2, the J gene TRBJ1-5; 8 bases fit TRBD1. The junction had 6 bases not matched to a gene; V was cut back by 4 bases and J by 4 bases. There are 15 residues in the CDR3. CDR1 is SGHAT and CDR2 is FQNNGV in the germline V gene. In nucleotides, the CDR3 is TGTGCCAGCAGCTCAAGGACAGGGAGGAATCAGCCCCAGCATTTT. Protein sequence: CASSSRTGRNQPQHF.

The V gene is TRBV7-9, the J gene TRBJ2-3; D unresolved. With 7 bases removed from V and 1 base from J, the gap between germline ends came to 12 bases. Per the germline V gene, CDR1 is SEHNR and CDR2 is FQNEAQ (reference sequence). CDR3 length equals 14 residues. The CDR3 DNA reads TGTGCCAGCATCTCCCCCGAACGCACAGATACGCAGTATTTT. It yields the protein CASISPERTDTQYF.

On this clone: The sample holds other DNA sequences that translate to the same CDR3. The genes are TRBV9 and TRBJ1-1, with D uncertain. Per germline, CDR1 SGDLS and CDR2 YYNGEE. The CDR3 loop spans 11 amino acids. The V end lost 0 bases, the J end lost 8 bases, and 5 bases lay between the germline ends. The CDR3, as DNA: TGTGCCAGCAGCGTAGGGGGAGAAGCTTTCTTT. This encodes CASSVGGEAFF. Filled out from reference TRBV9 and TRBJ1-1, the complete variable domain reads DSGVTQTPKHLITATGQRVTLRCSPRSGDLSVYWYQQSLDQGLQFLIQYYNGEERAKGNILERFSAQQFPDLHSELNLSSLELGDSALYFCASSVGGEAFFGQGTRLTVV.

J is TRBJ1-2 and V is TRBV14, with D unresolved. Trimming left V 4 bases short and J 4 bases short, with 16 bases between. Germline V gives CDR1 SGHDN, CDR2 FVKESK. The CDR3 loop spans 15 amino acids. Here the CDR3 reads CASSPGLPGGYGYTF. The CDR3 DNA follows: TGTGCCAGCAGCCCCGGGCTACCCGGCGGCTATGGCTACACCTTC.

This clone was seen only once. V and J are TRBV29-1 and TRBJ2-7; D tentatively fits TRBD1 or TRBD2 (6 bases each). Trimming shortened V by 7 bases and J by 4 bases, and 26 bases separated the two germline ends. Germline lookup yields CDR1 SQVTM and CDR2 ANQGSEA. The CDR3 covers 16 residues. As DNA, the CDR3 is TGCAGCGCCCGGACGACCAGACCGGGGGCCCGTTACGAGCAGTACTTC. The encoded protein is CSARTTRPGARYEQYF.

This chain connects TRBV5-1 to TRBJ2-1; the D gene could be TRBD1 or TRBD2 (5 bases each). This CDR3 spans 17 amino acids. Germline V lookup: CDR1 SGHRS, CDR2 YFSETQ. Trimming cost V 3 bases and J 0 bases, with 16 bases left between them. The CDR3 region has the DNA TGCGCCAGCAGCTCTACCGAGGGACCAGTCTCCTACAATGAGCAGTTCTTC. It specifies CASSSTEGPVSYNEQFF. Full variable domain (outside the CDR3, taken from reference TRBV5-1 and TRBJ2-1): KAGVTQTPRYLIKTRGQQVTLSCSPISGHRSVSWYQQTPGQGLQFLFEYFSETQRNKGNFPGRFSGRQFSNSRSEMNVSTLELGDSALYLCASSSTEGPVSYNEQFFGPGTRLTVL.

The chain recombines TRBV5-1 with TRBJ2-1; D might be TRBD1 (5 bases). The CDR3 spans 17 residues. CDR1 and CDR2 (germline): SGHRS, YFSETQ. With 4 bases removed from V and 3 bases from J, the gap between germline ends came to 20 bases. The CDR3 DNA reads TGCGCCAGCAGCGGTTCAGGAGATGGGGCTTTCTACAATGAGCAGTTCTTC. Protein: CASSGSGDGAFYNEQFF.

This clone was counted once. This chain uses TRBV5-6 with TRBJ1-4; a possible D gene is TRBD1 (5 bases). The CDR3 spans 14 residues. The V end was cut by 4 bases, the J end by 8 bases, with 15 bases between. CDR1 is SGHDT and CDR2 is YYEEEE in the germline V gene. The chain's CDR3 is CASSPPTRGEKLFF. CDR3 nucleotides: TGTGCCAGCAGCCCCCCGACTAGGGGAGAAAAACTGTTTTTT.

This chain joins TRBV10-3 and TRBJ1-5; 11 positions agree with TRBD1. V was clipped by 0 bases and J by 1 base; unmatched bases: 8. Germline V gene sequence: CDR1 ENHRY, CDR2 SYGVKD. The length of the CDR3 is 19 residues. The CDR3 DNA sequence: TGTGCCATCAGTGAGTCCGGGACAGGGGGTTCTTGGAGCAATCAGCCCCAGCATTTT. This gives the protein CAISESGTGGSWSNQPQHF.

This chain links TRBV28 with TRBJ1-2, with TRBD1 identical over 7 bases. This CDR3 contains 15 residues. Germline CDR1 is MDHEN and CDR2 is SYDVKM. The junction had 7 bases not matched to a gene; V was cut back by 2 bases and J by 4 bases. The CDR3 spells CASSLRDSGIYGYTF. CDR3 DNA sequence: TGTGCCAGCAGTTTAAGGGACAGTGGAATCTATGGCTACACCTTC.

V gene TRBV5-1 combines with J gene TRBJ2-7; 12 positions match TRBD1. Germline V gene lookup returns CDR1 SGHRS and CDR2 YFSETQ. V shed 4 bases and J 4 bases; nucleotides not matched to a gene: 6. This CDR3 has 15 residues. CDR3 bases: TGCGCCAGCAGCGAAGGGACAGGGGGCGCTTACGAGCAGTACTTC. It yields the protein CASSEGTGGAYEQYF.

The rearrangement uses TRBV25-1 and TRBJ2-3; D may be TRBD1 (6 bases). Germline assignment: CDR1 MGHDK and CDR2 SYGVNS. This CDR3 is built from 13 residues. V gave up 8 bases and J gave up 5 bases, with 14 bases separating them. The CDR3 is CASHREGIDTQYF. CDR3 nucleotides: TGTGCCAGCCACAGGGAAGGGATAGATACGCAGTATTTT.